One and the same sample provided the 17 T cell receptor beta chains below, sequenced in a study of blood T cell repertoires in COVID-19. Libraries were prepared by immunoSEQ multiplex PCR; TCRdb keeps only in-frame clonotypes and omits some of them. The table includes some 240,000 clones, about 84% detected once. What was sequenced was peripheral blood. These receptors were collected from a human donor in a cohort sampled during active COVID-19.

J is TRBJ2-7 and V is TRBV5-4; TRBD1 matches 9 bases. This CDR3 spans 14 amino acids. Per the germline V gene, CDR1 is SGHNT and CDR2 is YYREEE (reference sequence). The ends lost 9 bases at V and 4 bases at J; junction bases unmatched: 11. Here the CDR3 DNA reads TGTGCCACCTCCACAGGGGGCGGGATATACGAGCAGTACTTC. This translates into CATSTGGGIYEQYF.

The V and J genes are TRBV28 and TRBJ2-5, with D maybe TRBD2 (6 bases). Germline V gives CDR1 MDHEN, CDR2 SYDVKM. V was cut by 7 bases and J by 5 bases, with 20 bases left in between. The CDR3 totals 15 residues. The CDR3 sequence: CASKASVDAGETQYF. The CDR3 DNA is TGTGCCAGCAAGGCTAGTGTAGATGCGGGGGAGACCCAGTACTTC.

CDR3 nucleotide sequence: TGTGCCAGCAGCCGACGGGACACAAAAACAGGAAACACCATATATTTT. Protein sequence: CASSRRDTKTGNTIYF. The chain carries TRBV7-9 and TRBJ1-3; possible D gene TRBD1, 6 bases. V was shortened by 5 bases and J by 4 bases, with 18 bases between the two germline ends. Germline CDR1 is SEHNR and CDR2 is FQNEAQ (reference sequence). The length of the CDR3 is 16 residues.

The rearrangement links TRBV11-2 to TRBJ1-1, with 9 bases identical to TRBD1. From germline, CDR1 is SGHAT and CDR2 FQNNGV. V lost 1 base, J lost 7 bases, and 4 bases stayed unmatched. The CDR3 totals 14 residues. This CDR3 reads CASSLVGQGDEAFF. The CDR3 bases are TGTGCCAGCAGCTTAGTGGGACAGGGCGATGAAGCTTTCTTT. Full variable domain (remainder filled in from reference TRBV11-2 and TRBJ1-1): EAGVAQSPRYKIIEKRQSVAFWCNPISGHATLYWYQQILGQGPKLLIQFQNNGVVDDSQLPKDRFSAERLKGVDSTLKIQPAKLEDSAVYLCASSLVGQGDEAFFGQGTRLTVV.

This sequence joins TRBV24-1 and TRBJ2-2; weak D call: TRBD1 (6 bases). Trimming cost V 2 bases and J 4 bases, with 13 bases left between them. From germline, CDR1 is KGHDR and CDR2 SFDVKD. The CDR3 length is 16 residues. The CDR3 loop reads CATSDSGARGTGELFF. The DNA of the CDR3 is TGTGCCACCAGTGATTCAGGGGCCCGAGGCACCGGGGAGCTGTTTTTT.

The CDR3 sequence: CASRWGLDRGNNGYTF. For the CDR3, the DNA is TGTGCCAGTAGATGGGGACTGGACAGGGGAAACAATGGCTACACCTTC. The V and J genes are TRBV19 and TRBJ1-2, with 9 bases lining up with TRBD1. The CDR3 runs to 16 residues. CDR1 and CDR2 from the germline V gene are LNHDA and SQIVND (reference sequence). V dropped 6 bases and J dropped 6; count of bases not matched to a gene: 14.

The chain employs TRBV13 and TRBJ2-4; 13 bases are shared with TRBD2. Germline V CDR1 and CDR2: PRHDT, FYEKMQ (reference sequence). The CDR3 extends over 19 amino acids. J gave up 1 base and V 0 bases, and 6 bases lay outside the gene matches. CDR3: CASSLGLAGGPDAKNIQYF. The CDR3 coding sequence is TGTGCCAGCAGCTTAGGACTAGCGGGGGGGCCGGACGCCAAAAACATTCAGTACTTC.

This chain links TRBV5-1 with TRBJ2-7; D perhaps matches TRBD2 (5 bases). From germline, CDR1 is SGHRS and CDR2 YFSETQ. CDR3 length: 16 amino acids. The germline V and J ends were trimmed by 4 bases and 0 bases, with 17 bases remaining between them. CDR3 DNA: TGCGCCAGCAGCACCGATCGACAACTAGGCTCCTACGAGCAGTACTTC. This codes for CASSTDRQLGSYEQYF.

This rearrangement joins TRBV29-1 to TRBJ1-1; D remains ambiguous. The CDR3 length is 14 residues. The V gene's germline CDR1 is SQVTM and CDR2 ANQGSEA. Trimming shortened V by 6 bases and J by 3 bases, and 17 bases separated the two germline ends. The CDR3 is CSVLTHGADTEAFF. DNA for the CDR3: TGCAGCGTGCTGACCCATGGAGCGGACACTGAAGCTTTCTTT.

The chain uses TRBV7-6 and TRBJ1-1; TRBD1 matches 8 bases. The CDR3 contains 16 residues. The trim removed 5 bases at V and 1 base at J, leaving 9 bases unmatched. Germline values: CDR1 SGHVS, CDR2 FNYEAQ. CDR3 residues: CASSRFGQGKNTEAFF. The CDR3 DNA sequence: TGTGCCAGCAGCAGATTCGGACAGGGAAAGAACACTGAAGCTTTCTTT.

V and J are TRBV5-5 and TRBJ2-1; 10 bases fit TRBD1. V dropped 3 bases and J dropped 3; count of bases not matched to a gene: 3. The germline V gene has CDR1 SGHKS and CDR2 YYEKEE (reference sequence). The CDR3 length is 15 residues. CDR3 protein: CASSSGQGVYNEQFF. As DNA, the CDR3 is TGTGCCAGCAGCTCCGGACAGGGGGTCTACAATGAGCAGTTCTTC.

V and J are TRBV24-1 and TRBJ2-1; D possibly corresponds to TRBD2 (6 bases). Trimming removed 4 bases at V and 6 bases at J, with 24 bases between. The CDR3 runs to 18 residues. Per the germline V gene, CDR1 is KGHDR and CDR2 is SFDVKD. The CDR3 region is CATSDRRFGPRGFNEQFF. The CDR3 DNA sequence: TGTGCCACCAGTGACCGCCGCTTTGGTCCCCGGGGGTTCAATGAGCAGTTCTTC.

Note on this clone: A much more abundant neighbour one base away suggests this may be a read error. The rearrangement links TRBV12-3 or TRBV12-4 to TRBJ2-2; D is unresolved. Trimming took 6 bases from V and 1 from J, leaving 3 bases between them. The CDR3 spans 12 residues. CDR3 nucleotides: TGTGCCAGCAGCCTGAACACCGGGGAGCTGTTTTTT. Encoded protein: CASSLNTGELFF.

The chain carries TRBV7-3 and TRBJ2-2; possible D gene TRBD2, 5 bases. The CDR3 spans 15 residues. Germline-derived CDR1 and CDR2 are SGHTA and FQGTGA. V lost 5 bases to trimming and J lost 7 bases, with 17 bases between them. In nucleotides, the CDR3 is TGTGCCAGCAGCCCCACCCCGGGGTTTGGCGGGGAGCTGTTTTTT. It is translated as CASSPTPGFGGELFF.

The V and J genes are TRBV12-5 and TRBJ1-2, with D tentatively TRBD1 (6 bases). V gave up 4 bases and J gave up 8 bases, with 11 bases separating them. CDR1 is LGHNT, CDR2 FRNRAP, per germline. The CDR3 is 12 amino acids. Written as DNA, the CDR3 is TGTGCTAGTGGTTCTTCAGGGGAGGGCTACACCTTC. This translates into CASGSSGEGYTF.

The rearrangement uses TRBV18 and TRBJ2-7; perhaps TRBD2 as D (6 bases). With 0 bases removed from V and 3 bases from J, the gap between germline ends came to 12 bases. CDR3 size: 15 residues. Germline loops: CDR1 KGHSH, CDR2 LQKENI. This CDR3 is CASSPPVSGVYEQYF. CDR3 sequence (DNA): TGTGCCAGCTCACCACCAGTTAGCGGAGTCTACGAGCAGTACTTC.

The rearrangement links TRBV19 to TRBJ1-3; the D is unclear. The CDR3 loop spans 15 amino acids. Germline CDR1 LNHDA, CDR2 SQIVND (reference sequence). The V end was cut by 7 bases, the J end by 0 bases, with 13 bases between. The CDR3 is CASKRDTVSGNTIYF. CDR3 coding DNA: TGTGCCAGTAAGAGAGACACAGTCTCTGGAAACACCATATATTTT.